This T cell receptor (beta chain) comes out of a study of shared clonotypes between healthy human individuals (TCRdb year 2020). With regard to the full study: Three men and two women, aged 18 to 49 years, made up the cohort. Blood TCR repertoires of a handful of healthy adults were deeply sequenced to estimate repertoire size and the extent of clonotype sharing between individuals. For each donor, three plates each were used for CD4 naive and CD4 memory, two plates were used for CD8 naive, and one plate was used for CD8 memory. Leukapheresis yielded between about 0.8 and 9.5 billion PBMCs per donor. To increase sequencing depth and limit assay-specific biases, TCR repertoire library preparation and sequencing were carried out by different laboratories using diverse techniques. Broader findings and caveats from the paper: Based on pairwise subsampling, the degree of clonotype sharing among donors was expected to be affected by sequencing depth. Estimated clonotype richness was generally larger for naive than for memory subsets. Clonotypes shared by all four sorted-subset donors showed higher generation probabilities than non-shared clonotypes. Sampling was limited to blood, and TCR repertoires in tissue likely differ from TCR repertoires in blood. The genetic and exposure-history diversity represented was limited by the small number of donors. Rarefaction of sorted-subset datasets indicated incomplete sequencing despite the large sequencing depth. Approximately 5% of naive CD4, 3% to 4% of naive CD8, 2.3% of memory CD4, and around 0.42% of memory CD8 clonotypes were shared across several donors.

TCR CDR3 regions were amplified from genomic DNA by multiplex PCR using the deep immunoSEQ assay. For each cell subset, the extracted genomic DNA was distributed evenly across all wells of several immunoSEQ 96-well plates, and each plate served as one replicate. For sorted subsets, 150 to 250 ng of genomic DNA, equivalent to 25,000 to 35,000 T cell genomes, went into each replicate PCR. Purified libraries were measured with a Qubit 3.0 fluorometer, size-checked on a Bioanalyzer 2100, and measured again with the KAPA Library Quantification kit. Each immunoSEQ 96-well plate was sequenced on its own single-read 150-cycle Illumina NextSeq 550 flow cell. Per the original workflow: Because the immunoSEQ output held only junctional sequences and lacked quality scores, the filtering could not match the filtering applied to full-length reads. To assign V/J genes and CDR3, sequences were annotated using PyIR, a Python wrapper for IgBLAST v1.9, with IMGT germline references. Reads with weak V/J assignments (E-value above 1e-6), missing CDR3, stop codons, out-of-frame junctions, or ambiguous translated residues were removed. V3J clonotypes were defined by identical inferred V gene, J gene, and CDR3 amino acid sequence. The percentage overlap between two repertoires was calculated by dividing the number of shared unique clonotypes by the size of the smaller repertoire. RTK rarefaction, the Chao1 estimator, and Recon v2.1 estimates of unobserved clonotypes were used to assess repertoire richness. For all TCRbeta clonotypes obtained by the gDNA method from a few donors, generation probabilities were computed with OLGA. In TCRdb, the immuneACCESS table is reduced to in-frame sequences with V and J assigned. These tables do not hold every clone; where another copy was compared, an unresolved V gene accounts for under half, and the others remain unexplained. The V and J calls and clone size are taken from that table; D and trimming were inferred from the DNA. This sample comprises about 1.1 million clones, 70% to 85% of them detected only once. The ten most abundant clones make up approximately 0.9% of the sample.

CDR3 length: 15 amino acids, cysteine to phenylalanine. The sequence is cut down to CDR3 DNA, 45 bases in frame from base 1. Unmatched junction bases come to 6, with V trimmed by 4 bases and J by 6 bases. The germline V gene supplies CDR1 SGHDT and CDR2 YYEEEE. Healthy HIV-negative adults with no recently reported acute infections or vaccinations were included as donors. All donors were Caucasian adults living in Nashville, Tennessee, USA. CD4+ T cells were enriched by magnetic negative selection; naive cells were then positively selected on CD45RA, and the negative fraction formed the memory subset. Blood was obtained by leukapheresis, after which PBMCs were separated by Ficoll-Histopaque density gradient centrifugation and cryopreserved in liquid nitrogen vapor phase. Analytical flow cytometry was used to check the purity and quantity of each magnetically sorted T cell population. Genomic DNA was isolated from each sorted fraction and quantified by UV absorbance on a Nanodrop 2000c.

Concerning this clone itself: What this receptor recognizes is not known. Base qualities are not at hand, and no much larger clone is one base apart.

The sample consisted of memory CD4+ T cells from PBMCs. In the paper's terms, the cell subset or site label means: CD45RA-negative fraction. The receptor comes from a man between 18 and 29 years old in good health. Some clones in this sample may be carry-over from other donors' samples. The chain is assembled from TRBV5-6 and TRBJ2-1; 11 nucleotides in the junction match TRBD1. At the DNA level, the sequence is TGTGCCAGCAGCCGGTGGGGACAGGGGGTCAATGAGCAGTTCTTC. Its product reads: CASSRWGQGVNEQFF.